This T cell receptor beta chain was recovered during a study of T-cell memory formation after mild COVID-19. With 3 bases removed from V and 4 bases from J, the gap between germline ends came to 10 bases. The CDR3 is made up of 13 amino acids. Germline V gene data show CDR1 as SGDLS and CDR2 as YYNGEE. In TCRdb, the 5' RACE reads were re-called with MiXCR into one record per CDR3 protein. This sample has fewer than 60,000 distinct CDR3 sequences, with around a quarter found just once. Study findings and constraints: Some clones that responded were present in memory (sampled pre-infection), which suggests cross-reactive memory joined.

On this clonotype: Antigen unknown.

The sequence was collected from a man younger than 30 who had mild COVID-19 (a few samples of this study predate the infection). Cell type and time point are not known. Sequences were obtained from PBMCs or a T cell subset sorted from them (not recorded which). This chain uses TRBV9 with TRBJ1-2; D remains unclear. CDR3 region: CASSDGDPYGYTF. CDR3 coding DNA: TGTGCCAGCAGCGATGGGGATCCCTATGGCTACACCTTC.